These 30 T cell receptor beta chains came from one sample sequenced in a study of early T cells in non-severe SARS-CoV-2 infection. TCRdb ran MiXCR on the 5' RACE reads and lists one entry per CDR3 protein. This table holds 57,000 or so distinct CDR3 sequences, approximately 12% found once. Sample: whole blood, taken at baseline. Receptor source: an adult who was a healthcare worker with PCR-confirmed SARS-CoV-2 infection or an uninfected control (not recorded which). The donor label of this sample is uncertain.

The V gene is TRBV7-9, the J gene TRBJ2-3, with D perhaps matching TRBD1 or TRBD2 (5 bases each). Trimming stripped 5 bases from V and 2 bases from J, with 14 bases between. The CDR3 contains 15 residues. Germline CDR1 is SEHNR and CDR2 is FQNEAQ (reference sequence). This CDR3 reads CASSEKGTSTDTQYF. CDR3 nucleotide sequence: TGTGCCAGCAGCGAAAAGGGGACGTCCACAGATACGCAGTATTTT.

The chain has TRBV12-3 or TRBV12-4 and TRBJ1-5; D is ambiguous. V lost 6 bases, J lost 3 bases, and 6 bases lay in between. The CDR3 has 12 amino acids. The CDR3 DNA reads as TGTGCCAGCAGGGGAGTCAATCAGCCCCAGCATTTT. Its translation: CASRGVNQPQHF.

The V and J genes are TRBV24-1 and TRBJ2-2; maybe TRBD1 (6 bases). There are 15 residues in the CDR3. The V gene lost 4 bases and the J gene lost 2 bases, with 10 bases spanning the gap. Germline V gene data show CDR1 as KGHDR and CDR2 as SFDVKD. CDR3 amino acids: CATSESRGNTGELFF. Here the CDR3 DNA reads TGTGCCACCAGTGAGAGCAGGGGAAACACCGGGGAGCTGTTTTTT.

This clonotype has ten or more counts. V usage is TRBV7-2 and J usage is TRBJ2-1; TRBD1 matches at 10 bases. Germline V gene data show CDR1 as SGHTA and CDR2 as FQGNSA. This CDR3 is built from 15 residues. V shed 7 bases, J shed 6 bases, and the junction held 9 bases outside the gene matches. In nucleotides, the CDR3 is TGTGCCAGCATGGGGAGGGGGACAGGGGTCAATGAGCAGTTCTTC. It encodes CASMGRGTGVNEQFF. The complete variable domain, with remaining parts taken from reference TRBV7-2 and TRBJ2-1, reads GAGVSQSPSNKVTEKGKDVELRCDPISGHTALYWYRQSLGQGLEFLIYFQGNSAPDKSGLPSDRFSAERTGGSVSTLTIQRTQQEDSAVYLCASMGRGTGVNEQFFGPGTRLTVL.

V and J are TRBV20-1 and TRBJ1-6; D possibly corresponds to TRBD1 (6 bases). Per the germline V gene, CDR1 is DFQATT and CDR2 is SNEGSKA (reference sequence). CDR3 length equals 16 residues. The V gene lost 5 bases and the J gene lost 0 bases, with 14 bases spanning the gap. For the CDR3, the DNA is TGCAGTGCTTTACCAGGGGTTAACTCCTATAATTCACCCCTCCACTTT. Translating it yields CSALPGVNSYNSPLHF.

This clonotype has only a few counts. The J gene is TRBJ1-1, the V gene TRBV19; D remains unclear. V gave up 3 bases and J gave up 1 base, with 6 bases separating them. In germline, CDR1 is LNHDA, CDR2 SQIVND (reference sequence). This CDR3 is 13 amino acids long. The CDR3 nucleotides read TGTGCCAGTAGTATTTGGGGGAACACTGAAGCTTTCTTT. This codes for CASSIWGNTEAFF. The whole variable domain, filled in from reference TRBV19 and TRBJ1-1, reads DGGITQSPKYLFRKEGQNVTLSCEQNLNHDAMYWYRQDPGQGLRLIYYSQIVNDFQKGDIAEGYSVSREKKESFPLTVTSAQKNPTAFYLCASSIWGNTEAFFGQGTRLTVV.

V usage is TRBV25-1 and J usage is TRBJ2-3; D is unresolved. The CDR3 covers 10 residues. V shed 8 bases and J shed 7 bases, with 7 bases lying between them. Per germline, CDR1 MGHDK and CDR2 SYGVNS. The CDR3 bases are TGTGCCAGCGGGGTGAATACGCAGTATTTT. This gives the protein CASGVNTQYF.

The chain joins TRBV4-1 to TRBJ2-4; D remains unclear. Trimming shortened V by 1 base and J by 3 bases, and 13 bases separated the two germline ends. CDR1 and CDR2 (germline): MGHRA, YSYEKL. This CDR3 is built from 16 residues. The CDR3: CASSQVEGHGKNIQYF. The CDR3 region has the DNA TGCGCCAGCAGCCAAGTGGAAGGCCATGGCAAAAACATTCAGTACTTC.

The chain joins TRBV29-1 to TRBJ2-7; possibly TRBD1 or TRBD2 for D (5 bases each). CDR1 and CDR2 (germline): SQVTM, ANQGSEA. The CDR3 is made up of 12 amino acids. V was trimmed by 3 bases and J by 5 bases, leaving 11 bases between them. The CDR3 DNA reads as TGCAGCGTTGACCGGGGACCCCACGAGCAGTACGTC. It encodes CSVDRGPHEQYV.

This clonotype showed up just a few times. The chain employs TRBV21-1 and TRBJ1-1; the D call TRBD1 from the table was never checked on the DNA. TRBV21-1 is assigned pseudogene status. This CDR3 is 15 amino acids long. The CDR3: CASSKGNRDKGEAFF. The CDR3 coding sequence is TGTGCCAGCAGCAAAGGAAACAGGGACAAGGGGGAAGCTTTCTTT.

Ten or more counts support this clonotype. The V gene is TRBV30, the J gene TRBJ1-6, with 8 bases matching TRBD1. V gave up 1 base and J gave up 10 bases; unmatched junction bases: 9. This CDR3 has 15 amino acids. From germline, CDR1 is GTSNPN and CDR2 SVGIG (reference sequence). CDR3 bases: TGTGCCTGGAGTGCTTTCGGGACAGGATTCTCACCCCTCCACTTT. Translated: CAWSAFGTGFSPLHF.

This clonotype was found a few times. The J gene is TRBJ1-1, the V gene TRBV7-9, with 9 nucleotides matching TRBD1. This CDR3 contains 14 residues. CDR1 is SEHNR and CDR2 is FQNEAQ in the germline V gene (reference sequence). V dropped 6 bases and J dropped 1; count of bases not matched to a gene: 3. The CDR3 nucleotides are TGTGCCAGCAGGGGACAGGGTGCGAACACTGAAGCTTTCTTT. This codes for CASRGQGANTEAFF.

The chain uses TRBV7-2 and TRBJ1-1; D is perhaps TRBD1 (5 bases). V was clipped by 3 bases and J by 0 bases, with 8 bases between them. The CDR3 runs to 14 residues. Per the germline V gene, CDR1 is SGHTA and CDR2 is FQGNSA. CDR3 residues: CASSFQGLNTEAFF. DNA for the CDR3: TGTGCCAGCAGCTTCCAGGGTCTGAACACTGAAGCTTTCTTT.

This clonotype was picked up a small number of times. The chain recombines TRBV5-6 with TRBJ1-5; D ambiguous. Germline V gene data show CDR1 as SGHDT and CDR2 as YYEEEE. V gave up 2 bases and J gave up 0 bases, with 9 bases separating them. The CDR3 has 15 residues. The CDR3 coding sequence is TGTGCCAGCAGCTTCGGCCAGAATAGCAATCAGCCCCAGCATTTT. Translated: CASSFGQNSNQPQHF.

CDR3 in DNA: TGCAGTGCAGGAGGGTCCGCAGGGTCTGGCAAAAACATTCAGTACTTC. This translates into CSAGGSAGSGKNIQYF. The chain recombines TRBV20-1 with TRBJ2-4; TRBD2 might be the D (6 bases). The V end was cut by 6 bases, the J end by 3 bases, with 21 bases between. The CDR3 has 16 amino acids. In germline, CDR1 is DFQATT, CDR2 SNEGSKA (reference sequence).

The J gene is TRBJ2-3, the V gene TRBV5-1; 8 bases fit TRBD1. The V gene's germline CDR1 is SGHRS and CDR2 YFSETQ. CDR3 length: 15 residues. Losses at the gene ends were 2 bases for V and 1 base for J; bases not matched to a gene: 3. CDR3 sequence: CASSLSGGGTDTQYF. CDR3 nucleotide sequence: TGCGCCAGCAGCTTATCAGGGGGCGGCACAGATACGCAGTATTTT.

This clonotype has more than one count but fewer than ten. The germline gene is not matched at one end of the junction; a read error may be the cause. The chain carries TRBV27 and TRBJ2-1; D perhaps matches TRBD1 (5 bases). This CDR3 has 15 amino acids. In germline, CDR1 is MNHEY, CDR2 SMNVEV (reference sequence). CDR3 sequence reads: CASRLFSDSTLKQFF. CDR3 DNA: TGTGCCAGCAGGTTATTTAGTGACAGTACTTTAAAGCAGTTCTTC.

The V and J genes are TRBV7-9 and TRBJ1-6, with D uncertain. Germline V gene sequence: CDR1 SEHNR, CDR2 FQNEAQ (reference sequence). This CDR3 comprises 13 residues. Trimming shortened V by 2 bases and J by 10 bases, and 9 bases separated the two germline ends. This chain's CDR3 is CASSLTTGSPLHF. CDR3 DNA: TGTGCCAGCAGCTTAACCACGGGGTCACCCCTCCACTTT. The complete variable domain, with remaining parts taken from reference TRBV7-9 and TRBJ1-6, reads DTGVSQNPRHKITKRGQNVTFRCDPISEHNRLYWYRQTLGQGPEFLTYFQNEAQLEKSRLLSDRFSAERPKGSFSTLEIQRTEQGDSAMYLCASSLTTGSPLHFGNGTRLTVT.

The gene calls are TRBV19 and TRBJ1-2; weak D call: TRBD1 (6 bases). V lost 7 bases and J lost 3, with 12 bases in between. Germline assignment: CDR1 LNHDA and CDR2 SQIVND (reference sequence). The CDR3 length is 13 residues. The CDR3 sequence is CASNLQGYYGYTF. CDR3 sequence (DNA): TGTGCCAGTAACTTACAGGGCTACTATGGCTACACCTTC.

The V gene is TRBV11-2, the J gene TRBJ2-1, with D possibly being TRBD2 (7 bases). The CDR3 spans 19 residues. Trimming stripped 4 bases from V and 6 bases from J, with 28 bases between. In germline, CDR1 is SGHAT, CDR2 FQNNGV. In DNA, the CDR3 is TGTGCCAGCAGCTCTCCTGGTCGGGGAGGGCGGGGGCGCATCAATGAGCAGTTCTTC. Protein product: CASSSPGRGGRGRINEQFF. Full variable domain (missing parts from reference TRBV11-2 and TRBJ2-1): EAGVAQSPRYKIIEKRQSVAFWCNPISGHATLYWYQQILGQGPKLLIQFQNNGVVDDSQLPKDRFSAERLKGVDSTLKIQPAKLEDSAVYLCASSSPGRGGRGRINEQFFGPGTRLTVL.

The gene calls are TRBV30 and TRBJ1-1; D unclear. The germline V gene has CDR1 GTSNPN and CDR2 SVGIG (reference sequence). This CDR3 has 13 residues. Trimming shortened V by 2 bases and J by 0 bases, and 7 bases separated the two germline ends. The CDR3 loop is CAWSKSMNTEAFF. CDR3 coding DNA: TGTGCCTGGAGTAAGAGCATGAACACTGAAGCTTTCTTT. The full variable domain, in which reference TRBV30 and TRBJ1-1 provide the parts outside the CDR3, is SQTIHQWPATLVQPVGSPLSLECTVEGTSNPNLYWYRQAAGRGLQLLFYSVGIGQISSEVPQNLSASRPQDRQFILSSKKLLLSDSGFYLCAWSKSMNTEAFFGQGTRLTVV.

This clonotype has a count of ten or more. The V gene is TRBV20-1, the J gene TRBJ1-1, with D tentatively TRBD1 (5 bases). The CDR3 is 12 residues long. Trimming removed 2 bases from V and 1 base from J, with 5 bases in between. The germline CDR1 and CDR2 sequences are DFQATT and SNEGSKA (reference sequence). CDR3: CSARRGNTEAFF. The CDR3 coding sequence is TGCAGTGCTAGAAGGGGGAACACTGAAGCTTTCTTT.

The rearrangement joins TRBV29-1 to TRBJ2-4, with D perhaps assigned TRBD1 or TRBD2 (5 bases each). Trimming cost V 4 bases and J 8 bases, with 12 bases left between them. CDR1 is SQVTM, CDR2 ANQGSEA, per germline. CDR3 size: 12 residues. The CDR3 nucleotides are TGCAGCGTTGCGTCGGGGCGAGACATTCAGTACTTC. Translating gives CSVASGRDIQYF.

The genes are TRBV10-3 and TRBJ2-1, with D tentatively TRBD1 (6 bases). The CDR3 contains 16 residues. The germline V gene has CDR1 ENHRY and CDR2 SYGVKD. V lost 2 bases to trimming and J lost 4 bases, with 15 bases between them. CDR3 amino acids: CAISEPDPGEYNEQFF. In DNA, the CDR3 is TGTGCCATCAGTGAGCCCGACCCAGGGGAGTACAATGAGCAGTTCTTC.

This clonotype was detected a few times. The gene calls are TRBV10-1 and TRBJ1-1; tentative D call: TRBD1 (6 bases). V was trimmed by 5 bases and J by 5 bases, leaving 12 bases between them. This CDR3 spans 13 amino acids. Germline V gene sequence: CDR1 WNHNN, CDR2 SYGVQD (reference sequence). The CDR3 sequence: CASSLSGETEAFF. The CDR3 DNA reads as TGCGCCAGCAGTTTATCAGGGGAAACTGAAGCTTTCTTT.

This clonotype was seen only a few times. This chain uses TRBV6-1 with TRBJ1-5, with a possible D match to TRBD1 (6 bases). The CDR3 consists of 15 residues. V was pared by 3 bases and J by 2 bases, with 11 bases between. Germline-derived CDR1 and CDR2 are MNHNS and SASEGT. CDR3 DNA: TGTGCCAGCAGTGAGGGGGCAGGGGGCAATCAGCCCCAGCATTTT. Translated: CASSEGAGGNQPQHF.

This chain uses TRBV20-1 with TRBJ2-3; tentatively, D is TRBD2 (5 bases). Germline lookup yields CDR1 DFQATT and CDR2 SNEGSKA (reference sequence). The germline V and J ends were trimmed by 3 bases and 1 base, with 11 bases remaining between them. The CDR3 extends over 14 amino acids. Written as DNA, the CDR3 is TGCAGTGCTAGTTCTAGCATGGGCACAGATACGCAGTATTTT. This encodes CSASSSMGTDTQYF.

The chain employs TRBV2 and TRBJ2-1; D call uncertain. This CDR3 has 13 amino acids. Per the germline V gene, CDR1 is SNHLY and CDR2 is FYNNEI. V lost 10 bases, J lost 6 bases, and 16 bases lay in between. The CDR3 DNA follows: TGTGCCATCCCCCTAAGTTTGGGCAATGAGCAGTTCTTC. Protein sequence: CAIPLSLGNEQFF.

The V gene is TRBV29-1, the J gene TRBJ2-2; the match to TRBD2 covers 13 bases. The V gene's germline CDR1 is SQVTM and CDR2 ANQGSEA. This CDR3 has 17 residues. V gave up 7 bases and J gave up 0 bases; unmatched junction bases: 8. The CDR3 here is CSASGLAGDPNTGELFF. The CDR3 region has the DNA TGCAGCGCTTCTGGACTAGCGGGGGACCCGAACACCGGGGAGCTGTTTTTT.

The genes are TRBV6-6 and TRBJ2-7, with D perhaps TRBD2 (5 bases). Trimming shortened V by 6 bases and J by 2 bases, and 14 bases separated the two germline ends. Germline-derived CDR1 and CDR2 are MNHNY and SVGAGI (reference sequence). This CDR3 contains 14 residues. CDR3 sequence reads: CASREDGVTYEQYV. In DNA form, the CDR3 reads TGTGCCAGCAGAGAGGACGGGGTAACCTACGAGCAGTACGTC.